Below, 20 T cell receptor beta chains from the same sample are listed, as sequenced in a study of T cell responses to AZD1222 COVID-19 vaccine (dated by TCRdb to the early 2020s). Libraries were prepared through the immunoSEQ multiplex PCR assay. TCRdb retrieved this table from immuneACCESS and kept in-frame rearrangements only. Not all clones are present; in checked studies, unresolved V genes account for under half, and no reason is known for the remainder. The sample table records 90,000 to 120,000 clones; about 90% of these occur just once. The ten largest clonotypes hold approximately 4.8% of the sample. The sample's time point label, in plain terms: about 28 days (+/-7) after the second vaccine dose. The source was peripheral blood, collected 28 days after the second AZD1222 dose. All receptors derive from an adult who received the AZD1222 COVID-19 vaccine.

CDR3: CASSLVPGGYNSPLHF. The CDR3 nucleotides read TGCGCCAGCAGCTTGGTACCGGGTGGGTATAATTCACCCCTCCACTTT. The chain has TRBV5-1 and TRBJ1-6, with D hard to call. The CDR3 is 16 amino acids. Trimming removed 0 bases from V and 4 bases from J, with 11 bases in between. Germline CDR1 is SGHRS and CDR2 is YFSETQ.

The chain links TRBV6-4 to TRBJ1-2; D gene unclear. Germline V gives CDR1 MRHNA, CDR2 SNTAGT. Trimming stripped 0 bases from V and 4 bases from J, with 6 bases between. The CDR3 is made up of 13 amino acids. In DNA, the CDR3 is TGTGCCAGCAGTGACTCGGAGGTCTATGGCTACACCTTC. It encodes CASSDSEVYGYTF.

The V call is TRBV6-1, the J call TRBJ1-3; possible D gene TRBD1, 6 bases. In germline, CDR1 is MNHNS, CDR2 SASEGT. The CDR3 loop spans 16 amino acids. V was clipped by 4 bases and J by 0 bases, with 13 bases between them. The CDR3 region is CASSVNRVRSGNTIYF. CDR3 in DNA: TGTGCCAGCAGTGTCAACAGGGTTCGCTCTGGAAACACCATATATTTT.

This chain joins TRBV12-3 or TRBV12-4 and TRBJ2-7, with a tentative D call TRBD1 (7 bases). The CDR3 consists of 13 residues. The V end was cut by 3 bases, the J end by 6 bases, with 12 bases between. The CDR3 is CASSLAGGREQYF. The CDR3 nucleotides read TGTGCCAGCAGTTTGGCAGGGGGGCGCGAGCAGTACTTC.

This clone appeared a few times. This chain connects TRBV9 to TRBJ1-1; D remains ambiguous. The V gene's germline CDR1 is SGDLS and CDR2 YYNGEE. The V end was cut by 0 bases, the J end by 1 base, with 10 bases between. CDR3 size: 15 residues. CDR3 sequence (DNA): TGTGCCAGCAGCGTAGTTGTGACGGAGAACACTGAAGCTTTCTTT. Protein: CASSVVVTENTEAFF. Full variable domain (missing parts from reference TRBV9 and TRBJ1-1): DSGVTQTPKHLITATGQRVTLRCSPRSGDLSVYWYQQSLDQGLQFLIQYYNGEERAKGNILERFSAQQFPDLHSELNLSSLELGDSALYFCASSVVVTENTEAFFGQGTRLTVV.

V usage is TRBV5-4 and J usage is TRBJ1-6; D call uncertain. This CDR3 comprises 14 residues. V dropped 3 bases and J dropped 8 bases, with 12 bases sitting between them. Germline V gives CDR1 SGHNT, CDR2 YYREEE (reference sequence). The CDR3 nucleotides are TGTGCCAGCAGCTCGGCGCCTGGGGATTCACCCCTCCACTTT. Its protein product is CASSSAPGDSPLHF. The complete variable domain, with remaining parts taken from reference TRBV5-4 and TRBJ1-6, reads ETGVTQSPTHLIKTRGQQVTLRCSSQSGHNTVSWYQQALGQGPQFIFQYYREEENGRGNFPPRFSGLQFPNYSSELNVNALELDDSALYLCASSSAPGDSPLHFGNGTRLTVT.

V usage is TRBV5-4 and J usage is TRBJ2-5; D unresolved. Germline V gene lookup returns CDR1 SGHNT and CDR2 YYREEE (reference sequence). This CDR3 comprises 15 residues. V lost 4 bases and J 2 bases, leaving 15 bases between the germline ends. The CDR3 protein is CASSKSPAGQETQYF. The CDR3 bases are TGTGCCAGCAGCAAATCCCCCGCCGGGCAAGAGACCCAGTACTTC. Complete variable domain (other parts from reference TRBV5-4 and TRBJ2-5): ETGVTQSPTHLIKTRGQQVTLRCSSQSGHNTVSWYQQALGQGPQFIFQYYREEENGRGNFPPRFSGLQFPNYSSELNVNALELDDSALYLCASSKSPAGQETQYFGPGTRLLVL.

The chain couples TRBV12-5 to TRBJ1-5; D may be TRBD1 (5 bases). CDR1 and CDR2 from the germline V gene are LGHNT and FRNRAP. The CDR3 spans 13 residues. Trimming removed 1 base from V and 7 bases from J, with 8 bases in between. CDR3 sequence reads: CASGLDPGQPQHF. The CDR3 coding sequence is TGTGCTAGTGGTTTGGACCCAGGGCAGCCCCAGCATTTT.

The chain joins TRBV4-3 to TRBJ1-2, with 8 bases that match TRBD1. J was trimmed by 5 bases and V by 0 bases; bases with no gene match: 5. Looked up from germline, CDR1 is LGHNA and CDR2 is YSLEER. This CDR3 contains 15 residues. The CDR3 DNA sequence: TGCGCCAGCAGCCAAGATTTTAGGACAGGGTATGGCTACACCTTC. Its translation: CASSQDFRTGYGYTF.

The chain carries TRBV19 and TRBJ1-3, with unresolved D. Looked up from germline, CDR1 is LNHDA and CDR2 is SQIVND (reference sequence). V was cut by 10 bases and J by 0 bases, with 13 bases left in between. This CDR3 comprises 14 residues. The CDR3 DNA sequence: TGTGCCACCTCGGACGGACGCTCTGGAAACACCATATATTTT. Protein product: CATSDGRSGNTIYF.

The CDR3: CASKWDIRYEQYF. CDR3 bases: TGTGCCAGCAAATGGGACATCCGATACGAGCAGTACTTC. The chain carries TRBV2 and TRBJ2-7, with a tentative D call TRBD1 (6 bases). V lost 7 bases and J lost 4, with 14 bases in between. This CDR3 is 13 amino acids long. Looked up from germline, CDR1 is SNHLY and CDR2 is FYNNEI.

V gene TRBV29-1 combines with J gene TRBJ1-4; no clear D. V lost 0 bases to trimming and J lost 10 bases, with 6 bases between them. The CDR3 length is 11 residues. The germline V gene has CDR1 SQVTM and CDR2 ANQGSEA. The CDR3, as DNA: TGCAGCGTTGAAGATTCCGCAAAACTGTTTTTT. This gives the protein CSVEDSAKLFF.

This clone was recorded once. The gene calls are TRBV30 and TRBJ2-7; 10 bases align to TRBD1. Germline CDR1 and CDR2: GTSNPN and SVGIG (reference sequence). The CDR3 totals 14 residues. The J segment lost 6 bases and the V segment lost 2 bases, leaving 7 bases of the junction unmatched. The CDR3 region is CAWSTGTGASEQYF. The CDR3 DNA reads as TGTGCCTGGAGTACCGGGACAGGGGCCTCCGAGCAGTACTTC.

This clone was detected once. V is TRBV30 and J is TRBJ2-3; D may correspond to TRBD1 or TRBD2 (6 bases each). Germline CDR1 GTSNPN, CDR2 SVGIG (reference sequence). Trimming left V 0 bases short and J 4 bases short, with 11 bases between. The length of the CDR3 is 14 residues. CDR3: CAWSVGGPADTQYF. CDR3 bases: TGTGCCTGGAGTGTTGGGGGGCCAGCAGATACGCAGTATTTT.

V is TRBV4-1 and J is TRBJ1-2; D possibly corresponds to TRBD1 (5 bases). V was pared by 0 bases and J by 3 bases, with 11 bases between. The CDR3 is 15 residues long. Per the germline V gene, CDR1 is MGHRA and CDR2 is YSYEKL. The CDR3 sequence: CASSQDRGPDYGYTF. CDR3 sequence (DNA): TGCGCCAGCAGCCAAGATAGGGGTCCGGACTATGGCTACACCTTC.

This chain uses TRBV4-3 with TRBJ1-4; D not certain. Trimming removed 1 base at V and 4 bases at J, with 10 bases between. Per the germline V gene, CDR1 is LGHNA and CDR2 is YSLEER. The CDR3 has 15 residues. CDR3 sequence (DNA): TGCGCCAGCAGCCAAGGGCATAAAGTTAATGAAAAACTGTTTTTT. It translates to CASSQGHKVNEKLFF.

CDR3 nucleotide sequence: TGTGCCAGTAGTATGGGGGGTTCATCTAACGAGCAGTACTTC. Translating gives CASSMGGSSNEQYF. The V and J genes are TRBV19 and TRBJ2-7, with TRBD2 as a possible D gene (6 bases). Germline CDR1 is LNHDA and CDR2 is SQIVND (reference sequence). The CDR3 length is 14 residues. V was cut by 3 bases and J by 5 bases, with 14 bases left in between.

The genes are TRBV6-5 and TRBJ2-7; 8 nucleotides agree with TRBD1. With V trimmed by 5 bases and J by 6 bases, 9 bases remained unmatched. Germline V gene lookup returns CDR1 MNHEY and CDR2 SVGAGI. There are 14 residues in the CDR3. The CDR3 here is CASSSQGARLEQYF. The CDR3, as DNA: TGTGCCAGCAGTAGCCAGGGGGCGCGGCTCGAGCAGTACTTC.

This chain connects TRBV27 to TRBJ1-1; unclear D gene. V was trimmed by 5 bases and J by 6 bases, leaving 10 bases between them. CDR3 length: 12 amino acids. Germline V CDR1 and CDR2: MNHEY, SMNVEV (reference sequence). The CDR3 DNA follows: TGTGCCAGCAGTGCTGGGGTCGCTGAAGCTTTCTTT. It translates to CASSAGVAEAFF.

The gene calls are TRBV27 and TRBJ1-2; weak D call: TRBD1 (5 bases). With 3 bases removed from V and 6 bases from J, the gap between germline ends came to 14 bases. Germline-derived CDR1 and CDR2 are MNHEY and SMNVEV (reference sequence). CDR3 length equals 14 residues. CDR3 region: CASSLGGGANGYTF. DNA for the CDR3: TGTGCCAGCAGTTTGGGGGGAGGGGCTAATGGCTACACCTTC.